This T cell receptor beta chain originates from a study of liver allograft versus peripheral blood T cells. The wider study: Comparative analysis was performed on T cell receptor repertoires from transplanted livers and from recipients' peripheral blood.

A single record per CDR3 protein comes from TCRdb applying MiXCR to the reads. The profile shows several thousand distinct CDR3 sequences, about a sixth of them singletons. CDR3 length: 13 amino acids. V lost 2 bases and J lost 7; bases outside the gene matches: 4. The table lists this clonotype with many counts. The sequence came from a human patient who had a liver transplant. Some T cells may have originated in the graft donor. J is TRBJ2-7 and V is TRBV12-3 or TRBV12-4; 8 nucleotides align to TRBD2. CDR3 sequence: CASSLWRGAEQYF. CDR3 nucleotides: TGTGCCAGCAGTTTATGGCGGGGGGCGGAGCAGTACTTC.